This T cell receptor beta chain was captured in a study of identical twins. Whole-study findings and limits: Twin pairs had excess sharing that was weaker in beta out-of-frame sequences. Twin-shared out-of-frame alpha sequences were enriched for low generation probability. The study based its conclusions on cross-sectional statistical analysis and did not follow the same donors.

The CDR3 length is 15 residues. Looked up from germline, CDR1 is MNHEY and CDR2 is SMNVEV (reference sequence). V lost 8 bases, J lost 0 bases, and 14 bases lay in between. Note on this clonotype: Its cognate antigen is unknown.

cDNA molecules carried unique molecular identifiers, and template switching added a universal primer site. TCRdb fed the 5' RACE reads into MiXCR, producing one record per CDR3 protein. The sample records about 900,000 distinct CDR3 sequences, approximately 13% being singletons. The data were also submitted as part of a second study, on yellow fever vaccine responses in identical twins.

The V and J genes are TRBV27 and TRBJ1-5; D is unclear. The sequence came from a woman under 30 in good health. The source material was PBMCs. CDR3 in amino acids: CASGQRRDSNQPQHF. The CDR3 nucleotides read TGTGCCAGCGGGCAGCGCCGGGATAGCAATCAGCCCCAGCATTTT.